The 19 T cell receptor beta chains in this list originate from one sample, sequenced in a study of blood T cell repertoires in COVID-19. Clones were read by immunoSEQ multiplex PCR, and TCRdb kept only the in-frame ones, dropping some. The data contain about 180,000 clones, roughly 87% of them seen just once; the ten biggest clones take up approximately 2.3%. Source material: PBMCs or T cells enriched from blood (not recorded which). Receptors originate from a woman in her thirties or forties with acute COVID-19.

The chain combines TRBV27 with TRBJ1-1, with 12 bases aligning to TRBD1. The CDR3 has 15 amino acids. CDR1 and CDR2 from the germline V gene are MNHEY and SMNVEV (reference sequence). After removal of 3 bases from V and 7 bases from J, the junction contained 6 bases not matched to a gene. The CDR3, as DNA: TGTGCCAGCAGTTTTCGGGGACAGGGGGCTGGTGAAGCTTTCTTT. Translating gives CASSFRGQGAGEAFF.

This rearrangement joins TRBV5-5 to TRBJ2-1; TRBD2 aligns across 8 bases. Unmatched junction bases numbered 6, after V lost 7 bases and J lost 6 bases. Per germline, CDR1 SGHKS and CDR2 YYEKEE (reference sequence). This CDR3 has 13 amino acids. Here the CDR3 DNA reads TGTGCCAGCCTCGGTACTAGCGGCAATGAGCAGTTCTTC. This gives the protein CASLGTSGNEQFF.

CDR3 loop: CASSLTSGQGYEQYF. DNA for the CDR3: TGTGCCAGCAGTTTAACAAGCGGACAGGGCTACGAGCAGTACTTC. The genes are TRBV27 and TRBJ2-7, with 8 bases that match TRBD1. J was trimmed by 3 bases and V by 2 bases; bases with no gene match: 6. This CDR3 contains 15 residues. Germline CDR1 and CDR2: MNHEY and SMNVEV (reference sequence).

The chain employs TRBV6-6 and TRBJ1-2, with 9 bases identical to TRBD1. CDR1 is MNHNY and CDR2 is SVGAGI in the germline V gene (reference sequence). CDR3 size: 14 residues. V was clipped by 6 bases and J by 5 bases; unmatched bases: 7. CDR3 nucleotides: TGTGCCAGCAGCCGCCAGGACAGGGGTTATGGCTACACCTTC. Encoded protein: CASSRQDRGYGYTF.

This clone was observed at least ten times. The chain carries TRBV4-3 and TRBJ2-3; 10 positions match TRBD2. From germline, CDR1 is LGHNA and CDR2 YSLEER. V was clipped by 1 base and J by 4 bases; unmatched bases: 5. This CDR3 has 16 residues. The CDR3 DNA is TGCGCCAGCAGCCAAGCAGTAGCGGGAGGTCCAGATACGCAGTATTTT. Translating it yields CASSQAVAGGPDTQYF.

This chain joins TRBV7-8 and TRBJ2-3; D may be TRBD2 (5 bases). Germline loops: CDR1 SGHVS, CDR2 FQNEAQ. The length of the CDR3 is 16 residues. Trimming removed 5 bases at V and 5 bases at J, with 20 bases between. The CDR3 nucleotides are TGTGCCAGCAGCCCGGCCCGAGGGCCAGAAGAAGATACGCAGTATTTT. Translation gives CASSPARGPEEDTQYF.

CDR3 region: CASSLVAGSYEQYF. The CDR3 nucleotides are TGTGCCAGCAGCTTAGTGGCAGGGTCCTACGAGCAGTACTTC. The V and J genes are TRBV7-2 and TRBJ2-7; D possibly corresponds to TRBD1 (5 bases). V was cut by 1 base and J by 1 base, with 8 bases left in between. The CDR3 has 14 amino acids. Germline assignment: CDR1 SGHTA and CDR2 FQGNSA.

The chain employs TRBV12-5 and TRBJ1-2, with 8 nucleotides matching TRBD1. Germline values: CDR1 LGHNT, CDR2 FRNRAP. The CDR3 extends over 15 amino acids. J gave up 3 bases and V 3 bases, and 6 bases lay outside the gene matches. The CDR3 DNA is TGTGCTAGTGGTTTCACGCCAGGGGGCGACTATGGCTACACCTTC. Translating it yields CASGFTPGGDYGYTF.

The chain employs TRBV2 and TRBJ1-1; 11 nucleotides match TRBD1. This CDR3 contains 13 residues. Germline CDR1 SNHLY, CDR2 FYNNEI. V gave up 8 bases and J gave up 6 bases; unmatched junction bases: 5. CDR3 nucleotides: TGTGCCAGCTCGGACAGGGGGCGTTCTGAAGCTTTCTTT. The encoded protein is CASSDRGRSEAFF.

This chain joins TRBV5-4 and TRBJ2-4; possibly TRBD2 for D (5 bases). The germline V and J ends were trimmed by 0 bases and 8 bases, with 9 bases remaining between them. Germline values: CDR1 SGHNT, CDR2 YYREEE (reference sequence). The CDR3 runs to 13 residues. CDR3: CASSLGERDIQYF. CDR3 bases: TGTGCCAGCAGCTTGGGCGAGAGGGACATTCAGTACTTC.

The chain joins TRBV30 to TRBJ1-5; tentatively, D is TRBD1 (5 bases). The CDR3 consists of 19 residues. In germline, CDR1 is GTSNPN, CDR2 SVGIG (reference sequence). V lost 0 bases to trimming and J lost 1 base, with 22 bases between them. The chain's CDR3 is CAWSVTQGLREWSNQPQHF. The CDR3 nucleotides read TGTGCCTGGAGTGTAACTCAGGGTCTAAGGGAATGGAGCAATCAGCCCCAGCATTTT.

V is TRBV28 and J is TRBJ1-5, with a possible D match to TRBD1 (6 bases). CDR3 size: 19 residues. The V gene lost 7 bases and the J gene lost 0 bases, with 25 bases spanning the gap. Germline CDR1 and CDR2: MDHEN and SYDVKM. CDR3 coding DNA: TGTGCCAGCATTCGGGGTTGGGACACCAACCCCTATAGCAATCAGCCCCAGCATTTT. It codes for CASIRGWDTNPYSNQPQHF.

CDR3 sequence (DNA): TGTGCCAGCAGCGGTGGACAGGGGGCCCCTAATTCACCCCTCCACTTT. Amino acids: CASSGGQGAPNSPLHF. The chain carries TRBV9 and TRBJ1-6; 11 bases fit TRBD1. J was trimmed by 6 bases and V by 3 bases; bases with no gene match: 5. The CDR3 sequence is 16 residues long. Germline V gene lookup returns CDR1 SGDLS and CDR2 YYNGEE.

This chain links TRBV7-2 with TRBJ2-7; 14 nucleotides match TRBD2. With 5 bases clipped from V and 6 bases from J, the junction kept 9 bases outside the gene matches. Germline CDR1 is SGHTA and CDR2 is FQGNSA. The length of the CDR3 is 16 residues. CDR3 in DNA: TGTGCCAGCAGCACCCGGACTAGCGGGAGGCCCGGCGAGCAGTACTTC. It codes for CASSTRTSGRPGEQYF.

V is TRBV7-2 and J is TRBJ1-1; possibly TRBD1 for D (6 bases). Per germline, CDR1 SGHTA and CDR2 FQGNSA. The CDR3 has 16 amino acids. V was trimmed by 1 base and J by 0 bases, leaving 12 bases between them. For the CDR3, the DNA is TGTGCCAGCAGCTTAGTTTCAGGGGATATGAACACTGAAGCTTTCTTT. Translation gives CASSLVSGDMNTEAFF.

V usage is TRBV3-1 (or the pseudogene TRBV3-2) and J usage is TRBJ1-2; 11 positions agree with TRBD1. The CDR3 runs to 21 residues. Per germline, CDR1 LGHDT and CDR2 YNNKEL (reference sequence). The ends lost 0 bases at V and 6 bases at J; junction bases unmatched: 21. CDR3 DNA sequence: TGTGCCAGCAGCCAAGAACAGTTGGCTTCGGGGACAGGGGGTTTTTTTGATGGCTACACCTTC. This encodes CASSQEQLASGTGGFFDGYTF.

This clone appeared a few times. The chain has TRBV11-2 and TRBJ2-1; weak D call: TRBD2 (6 bases). Trimming left V 4 bases short and J 9 bases short, with 16 bases between. There are 14 residues in the CDR3. CDR1 and CDR2 (germline): SGHAT, FQNNGV. The CDR3 nucleotides read TGTGCCAGCAGCTCTTCGGCGGGGTGGGCTGAGCAGTTCTTC. The encoded protein is CASSSSAGWAEQFF. Together with reference TRBV11-2 and TRBJ2-1, the CDR3 gives the full variable domain: EAGVAQSPRYKIIEKRQSVAFWCNPISGHATLYWYQQILGQGPKLLIQFQNNGVVDDSQLPKDRFSAERLKGVDSTLKIQPAKLEDSAVYLCASSSSAGWAEQFFGPGTRLTVL.

The V and J genes are TRBV5-1 and TRBJ2-1; 7 nucleotides agree with TRBD1. CDR3 size: 13 residues. Per the germline V gene, CDR1 is SGHRS and CDR2 is YFSETQ. V lost 5 bases and J lost 3; bases outside the gene matches: 2. The CDR3 loop reads CASRGQLYNEQFF. The CDR3 DNA reads as TGCGCCAGCAGGGGACAGCTCTACAATGAGCAGTTCTTC.

The rearrangement links TRBV6-5 to TRBJ2-7, with 12 bases aligning to TRBD2. Germline-derived CDR1 and CDR2 are MNHEY and SVGAGI. J lost 6 bases, V lost 7 bases, and 4 bases had no gene match. The CDR3 contains 13 residues. The CDR3 is CASTLAGGSEQYF. The CDR3, as DNA: TGTGCCAGCACTCTAGCGGGAGGGTCCGAGCAGTACTTC.